The 14 T cell receptor beta chains below come from one sample, sequenced in a study of blood T cell repertoires in COVID-19. This table comes from immunoSEQ multiplex PCR, and its TCRdb copy is limited to in-frame clones, with some not included. Of nearly 200,000 clones in the sample, approximately 85% were seen once. Sample: peripheral blood. The receptor source for this set is a woman in her 70s with active or convalescent COVID-19.

The CDR3 loop is CASSDRPDRQSTDTQYF. The CDR3 bases are TGTGCCAGCAGCGACCGACCTGACAGACAAAGCACAGATACGCAGTATTTT. V and J are TRBV7-9 and TRBJ2-3, with D tentatively TRBD1 (5 bases). Between the trimmed V and J ends, which lost 5 bases and 0 bases, there was a span of 18 bases. There are 17 residues in the CDR3. Germline V gene lookup returns CDR1 SEHNR and CDR2 FQNEAQ (reference sequence).

The chain carries TRBV11-3 and TRBJ2-1, with 10 bases identical to TRBD1. V dropped 0 bases and J dropped 6; count of bases not matched to a gene: 11. Germline CDR1 is SGHNT and CDR2 is YENEEA. The CDR3 spans 18 residues. As DNA, the CDR3 is TGTGCCAGCAGCTTAGATTCTCCGGGACAGGGGCTCCCCAATGAGCAGTTCTTC. Translating gives CASSLDSPGQGLPNEQFF.

The chain is built from TRBV19 and TRBJ2-3; a possible D gene is TRBD1 (6 bases). This CDR3 comprises 17 residues. The V end lost 5 bases, the J end lost 0 bases, and 18 bases lay between the germline ends. Germline V gene data show CDR1 as LNHDA and CDR2 as SQIVND (reference sequence). The CDR3 coding sequence is TGTGCCAGTAGTTCCACAGGGAAAATATCTAGCACAGATACGCAGTATTTT. It encodes CASSSTGKISSTDTQYF.

V is TRBV5-1 and J is TRBJ2-5; D perhaps matches TRBD1 (6 bases). V was trimmed by 4 bases and J by 2 bases, leaving 12 bases between them. Germline values: CDR1 SGHRS, CDR2 YFSETQ. This CDR3 spans 14 amino acids. CDR3 in amino acids: CASSTSDRQETQYF. CDR3 nucleotide sequence: TGCGCCAGCAGCACCTCCGACAGGCAAGAGACCCAGTACTTC.

The J gene is TRBJ2-7, the V gene TRBV20-1, with D unresolved. This CDR3 has 12 amino acids. Germline V lookup: CDR1 DFQATT, CDR2 SNEGSKA (reference sequence). V gave up 3 bases and J gave up 2 bases, with 8 bases separating them. The CDR3 region is CSASSLTYEQYF. CDR3 DNA sequence: TGCAGTGCTAGTTCTCTAACCTACGAGCAGTACTTC.

The chain links TRBV5-1 to TRBJ2-3; the D gene is possibly TRBD1 (5 bases). The V gene's germline CDR1 is SGHRS and CDR2 YFSETQ. The CDR3 runs to 15 residues. The V and J ends lost 0 bases and 2 bases respectively, with 10 bases between them. The CDR3 region has the DNA TGCGCCAGCAGCTTGGCCGACAGAAACACAGATACGCAGTATTTT. Protein: CASSLADRNTDTQYF.

This chain links TRBV18 with TRBJ2-3, with a weak D call TRBD1 (6 bases). This CDR3 spans 17 amino acids. Trimming cost V 4 bases and J 4 bases, with 21 bases left between them. Germline CDR1 and CDR2: KGHSH and LQKENI. CDR3 in DNA: TGTGCCAGCTCACTCGATAATTCACGAGGGGGAGCAGATACGCAGTATTTT. As protein: CASSLDNSRGGADTQYF.

This chain connects TRBV6-5 to TRBJ1-2; D might be TRBD1 (5 bases). V was cut by 6 bases and J by 4 bases, with 15 bases left in between. Per germline, CDR1 MNHEY and CDR2 SVGAGI. The CDR3 spans 14 residues. CDR3 sequence (DNA): TGTGCCAGCAGATCCAAGACAGCGCCCTATGGCTACACCTTC. Translation gives CASRSKTAPYGYTF.

V usage is TRBV5-1 and J usage is TRBJ2-5; 7 bases are shared with TRBD1. Germline values: CDR1 SGHRS, CDR2 YFSETQ. This CDR3 contains 16 residues. Trimming at V came to 0 bases and at J to 3 bases, leaving 8 bases not matched to a gene. In nucleotides, the CDR3 is TGCGCCAGCAGCTTGGCCCCAGGGGGTGATGAAGAGACCCAGTACTTC. Residues: CASSLAPGGDEETQYF.

The chain combines TRBV28 with TRBJ1-5; the D gene is possibly TRBD1 (6 bases). The CDR3 length is 16 residues. The V gene's germline CDR1 is MDHEN and CDR2 SYDVKM. The V gene lost 2 bases and the J gene lost 0 bases, with 11 bases spanning the gap. The CDR3 region has the DNA TGTGCCAGCAGTTTAACCACAGGGAATAGCAATCAGCCCCAGCATTTT. Its translation is CASSLTTGNSNQPQHF.

The V and J genes are TRBV6-5 and TRBJ1-2; D call uncertain. Trimming shortened V by 6 bases and J by 3 bases, and 8 bases separated the two germline ends. The germline CDR1 and CDR2 sequences are MNHEY and SVGAGI. CDR3 length: 12 residues. The CDR3 sequence is CASRRIDYGYTF. CDR3 nucleotides: TGTGCCAGCAGGCGAATCGACTATGGCTACACCTTC.

The chain recombines TRBV3-1 (or the pseudogene TRBV3-2) with TRBJ2-1; D is unclear. Germline V CDR1 and CDR2: LGHDT, YNNKEL (reference sequence). Between the trimmed V and J ends, which lost 0 bases and 4 bases, there was a span of 10 bases. The CDR3 extends over 15 amino acids. This CDR3 reads CASSQDLAAYNEQFF. CDR3 DNA sequence: TGTGCCAGCAGCCAAGATCTTGCGGCGTACAATGAGCAGTTCTTC.

This CDR3 is CALGQTGGNTIYF. CDR3 DNA sequence: TGTGCCCTTGGACAGACTGGAGGAAACACCATATATTTT. The J gene is TRBJ1-3, the V gene TRBV7-9, with D perhaps matching TRBD1 (6 bases). Germline V gene lookup returns CDR1 SEHNR and CDR2 FQNEAQ (reference sequence). The CDR3 has 13 residues. V was trimmed by 11 bases and J by 4 bases, leaving 15 bases between them.

The CDR3 DNA is TGTGCCAGCAGTTTATGGAGGACAGGGGAGAGCAATCAGCCCCAGCATTTT. Translating it yields CASSLWRTGESNQPQHF. The genes are TRBV27 and TRBJ1-5, with TRBD1 matching 9 bases. The CDR3 is 17 amino acids. V shed 1 base and J 1 base; nucleotides not matched to a gene: 5. The V gene's germline CDR1 is MNHEY and CDR2 SMNVEV (reference sequence).